This passage covers 3 T cell receptor beta chains from one sample sequenced in a study of T cells in Graves' hyperthyroidism and ophthalmopathy. Researchers took RNA transcripts and amplified the TCR beta CDR3 regions from them. Researchers ran a first-round RT-PCR on the TCR CDR3 using the HTBI primer set. TCRdb passed the multiplex PCR reads through MiXCR, listing each CDR3 protein once. The sample lists hundreds of thousands of distinct CDR3 sequences, over 15% seen once, with roughly 17% in the top ten. The sequencing sample was made of blood. The origin of the receptors is a woman in her forties or fifties with Graves' hyperthyroidism that later progressed to Graves' ophthalmopathy.

This clonotype was detected ten times or more. The V call is TRBV11-2, the J call TRBJ2-7, with a weak D call TRBD1 (5 bases). The CDR3 is 13 residues long. V was trimmed by 4 bases and J by 6 bases, leaving 13 bases between them. Per germline, CDR1 SGHAT and CDR2 FQNNGV. The CDR3 coding sequence is TGTGCCAGCAGCTGGACGGACAACGTCGAGCAGTACTTC. Translating gives CASSWTDNVEQYF. Variable domain in full (rest from reference TRBV11-2 and TRBJ2-7): EAGVAQSPRYKIIEKRQSVAFWCNPISGHATLYWYQQILGQGPKLLIQFQNNGVVDDSQLPKDRFSAERLKGVDSTLKIQPAKLEDSAVYLCASSWTDNVEQYFGPGTRLTVT.

In regard to this clonotype: Since a much larger clone is just one base distant, this may be a read error. J is TRBJ2-1 and V is TRBV3-1; 7 nucleotides align to TRBD1. The J call may be mistaken, given a closer DNA end match to TRBJ2-7. The CDR3 totals 15 residues. In germline, CDR1 is LGHDT, CDR2 YNNKEL (reference sequence). DNA for the CDR3: TGTGCCAGCAGCCTCGGGACAGTACCCACCAATGAGCAGTACTTC. Translation: CASSLGTVPTNEQYF.

This clonotype was observed a few times. The gene calls are TRBV6-1 and TRBJ2-5; no firm D call. V shed 2 bases and J shed 2 bases, with 6 bases lying between them. The CDR3 runs to 13 residues. CDR1 MNHNS and CDR2 SASEGT come from the germline V gene. CDR3: CASSETVQETQYF. CDR3 sequence (DNA): TGTGCCAGCAGTGAAACGGTACAAGAGACCCAGTACTTC.